The clone carrying this T cell receptor (beta chain) occurred many times. Antigen specificity is unknown. These data belong to a study of CD8 T cells in ankylosing spondylitis. Study findings and constraints: Seemingly distinctive of ankylosing spondylitis blood was a TCR beta motif formed by eight highly homologous variants. Reports say disease-linked clones showed up significantly more in matched ankylosing spondylitis synovial fluid.

In making TCR beta libraries, quantitative 5'-RACE with molecular barcodes was used. TCRdb analysed the 5' RACE reads with MiXCR anew, one entry per CDR3 protein. The sample holds around 250,000 distinct CDR3 sequences; around 10% are singletons and the top ten take roughly 6.8%. Germline V lookup: CDR1 MGHRA, CDR2 YSYEKL. With 4 bases clipped from V and 4 bases from J, the junction kept 10 bases outside the gene matches. The CDR3 has 16 amino acids. The receptor comes from a male donor with ankylosing spondylitis or in good health (not recorded which). V gene TRBV4-1 combines with J gene TRBJ2-5, with TRBD2 matching over 9 bases. Input material: blood, either unsorted or a sorted T cell fraction (not recorded which). CDR3 loop: CASSPWERGAGETQYF. The CDR3 DNA follows: TGCGCCAGCAGCCCTTGGGAGCGGGGGGCCGGAGAGACCCAGTACTTC.